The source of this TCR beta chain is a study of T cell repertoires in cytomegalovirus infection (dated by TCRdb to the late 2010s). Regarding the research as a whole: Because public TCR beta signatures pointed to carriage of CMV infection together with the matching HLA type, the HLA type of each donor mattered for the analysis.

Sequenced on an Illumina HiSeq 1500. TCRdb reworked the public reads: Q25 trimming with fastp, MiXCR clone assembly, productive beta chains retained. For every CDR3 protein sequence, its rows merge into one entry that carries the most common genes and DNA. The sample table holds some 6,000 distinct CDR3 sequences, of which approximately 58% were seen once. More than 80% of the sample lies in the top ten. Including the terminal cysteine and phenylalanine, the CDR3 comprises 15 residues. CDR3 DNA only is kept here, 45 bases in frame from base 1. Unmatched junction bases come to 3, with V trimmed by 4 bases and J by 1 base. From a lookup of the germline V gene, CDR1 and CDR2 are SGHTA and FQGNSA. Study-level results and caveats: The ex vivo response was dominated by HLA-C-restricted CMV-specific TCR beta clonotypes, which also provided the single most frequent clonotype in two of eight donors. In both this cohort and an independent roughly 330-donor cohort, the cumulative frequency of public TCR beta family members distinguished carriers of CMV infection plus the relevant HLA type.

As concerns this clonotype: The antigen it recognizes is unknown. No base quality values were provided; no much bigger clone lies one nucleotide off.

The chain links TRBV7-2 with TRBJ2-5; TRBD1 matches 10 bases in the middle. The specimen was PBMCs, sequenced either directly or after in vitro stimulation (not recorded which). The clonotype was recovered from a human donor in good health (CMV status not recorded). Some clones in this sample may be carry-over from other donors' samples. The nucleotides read TGTGCCAGCAGCTCGGGACAGGGGCCCCAAGAGACCCAGTACTTC. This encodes CASSSGQGPQETQYF.